Listed below are T cell receptor beta chains from one sample, sequenced in a study of response to subunit inactivated influenza vaccine. TCRdb re-analysed the RT-PCR reads in MiXCR, keeping a single row per CDR3 protein. The sample yields about 780,000 distinct CDR3 sequences, about a fifth seen once. Here the sequenced sample was PBMCs from blood, taken about 5 days after vaccination. These receptor sequences come from a man in his fifties who received an inactivated influenza vaccine. Both conserved end residues are part of each CDR3. A D gene is named only where the DNA matches it firmly. Clone size, where shown, is once, few, many, or a class for clones that have expanded.

v_gene	j_gene	d_gene	len	abundance	CDR3nt	CDR3aa
TRBV12-3/TRBV12-4	TRBJ2-3	NA	14	NA	TGTGCCAGCACCCTAGCGTCCTACACAGATACGCAGTATTTT	CASTLASYTDTQYF
TRBV4-1	TRBJ2-7	TRBD1	18	few	TGCGCCAGCAGCCAAATCCAACCCCCGGGACAGGGTACCTACGAGCAGTACTTC	CASSQIQPPGQGTYEQYF
TRBV4-2	TRBJ2-7	NA	15	many	TGTGCCAGCAGCCAAGATCACCTAGTGGTCTACGAGCAGTACTTC	CASSQDHLVVYEQYF
TRBV20-1	TRBJ2-5	NA	15	NA	TGCAGTGCTACTCCGCGGCGGATGAACCAAGAGACCCAGTACTTC	CSATPRRMNQETQYF
TRBV9	TRBJ2-5	NA	16	many	TGTGCCAGCAGCGTAGGTGAGGGAGGACTCCAAGAGACCCAGTACTTC	CASSVGEGGLQETQYF
TRBV5-1	TRBJ1-1	NA	13	NA	TGCGCCAGCAGAGCTATTGTGAACACTGAAGCTTTCTTT	CASRAIVNTEAFF
TRBV20-1	TRBJ1-1	TRBD1	11	few	TGCAGTGCTAGTCGGGGACAGCCCTTTTTCTTT	CSASRGQPFFF
TRBV7-6	TRBJ1-5	NA	17	few	TGTGCCAGCAGCTTAGCGCCCAGGGGAGGTAGCAATCAGCCCCAGCATTTT	CASSLAPRGGSNQPQHF
TRBV29-1	TRBJ2-2	NA	12	few	TGCAGCTATCTAGACGTGGCCGGGGAGCTGTTTTTT	CSYLDVAGELFF
TRBV29-1	TRBJ2-7	TRBD1	13	NA	TGCAGCGTTGATCGTGACAGGGGCCACGAGCAGTACTTC	CSVDRDRGHEQYF
TRBV12-3/TRBV12-4	TRBJ2-2	NA	15	few	TGTGCCAGCAGACGGGAGCGGTTTAACACCGGGGAGCTGTTTTTT	CASRRERFNTGELFF
TRBV7-6	TRBJ2-5	TRBD1	15	few	TGTGCCAGCAGCTCCGGGACAGGGAGGGGAGAGACCCAGTACTTC	CASSSGTGRGETQYF
TRBV20-1	TRBJ2-5	TRBD2	16	few	TGCACCAACTCTGGGACTAGCGGGGGCATTAGGGAGACCCAGTACTTC	CTNSGTSGGIRETQYF
TRBV28	TRBJ2-1	TRBD2	18	NA	TGTGCCAGCAGTTCGGGGACTAGCGGGAGGGTCCCCTACAATGAGCAGTTCTTC	CASSSGTSGRVPYNEQFF
TRBV20-1	TRBJ1-4	NA	13	NA	TGCAGTGCTAGACCTGCAACTAATGAAAAACTGTTTTTT	CSARPATNEKLFF
TRBV2	TRBJ2-2	TRBD1	14	few	TGTGCCAGCAGGGCGGGACAGGGGGCCGGGGAGCTGTTTTTT	CASRAGQGAGELFF
TRBV6-2/TRBV6-3	TRBJ1-2	NA	14	NA	TGTGCCAGCAGTGGGGGACCGAGGCCCTATGGCTACACCTTC	CASSGGPRPYGYTF
TRBV12-3/TRBV12-4	TRBJ2-3	NA	13	NA	TGTGCCAGCGAGACCCGCACTAGAGATACGCAGTATTTT	CASETRTRDTQYF
TRBV12-3/TRBV12-4	TRBJ2-7	NA	12	many	TGTGCCAGCAGTTTTTGGGACTACGAGCAGTACTTC	CASSFWDYEQYF
TRBV6-4	TRBJ1-2	TRBD1	15	few	TGTGCCAGCAGTCGGAACCCGACAGGGTGGTATGGCTACACCTTC	CASSRNPTGWYGYTF
TRBV12-3/TRBV12-4	TRBJ1-5	NA	16	few	TGTGCCAGCAGCCCCGCTCAGATTAATAGCAATCAGCCCCAGCATTTT	CASSPAQINSNQPQHF
TRBV5-1	TRBJ2-2	NA	15	NA	TGCGCCAGCGCCGACCCGGCACGGGACACCGGGGAGCTGTTTTTT	CASADPARDTGELFF
TRBV25-1	TRBJ2-5	NA	13	NA	TGTGCCAGCACCCCAGGGACTCAAGAGACCCAGTACTTC	CASTPGTQETQYF